The clone carrying this T cell receptor beta chain has ten or more counts. Antigen unknown. This sample was included in a study of identical twins. The CDR3 is made up of 17 amino acids. The trim removed 6 bases at V and 2 bases at J, leaving 10 bases unmatched. Whole-study results and caveats: For cord blood, abundant beta clonotypes had fewer insertions, unlike memory repertoires, which showed none.

Using its own MiXCR run on the 5' RACE reads, TCRdb lists one record per CDR3 protein. Of about 200,000 distinct CDR3 sequences detected, approximately 9% appear once; the ten largest clones hold 4.5% to 5.5%. The receptor was derived from a woman between 18 and 29 years old in good health. The genes are TRBV12-3 or TRBV12-4 and TRBJ2-3, with 11 bases identical to TRBD2. The material sequenced was memory (CD45RO+) T cells sorted from blood. The CDR3 loop reads CASSPASGGPYTDTQYF. CDR3 nucleotides: TGTGCCAGCAGCCCCGCTAGCGGGGGGCCTTACACAGATACGCAGTATTTT.